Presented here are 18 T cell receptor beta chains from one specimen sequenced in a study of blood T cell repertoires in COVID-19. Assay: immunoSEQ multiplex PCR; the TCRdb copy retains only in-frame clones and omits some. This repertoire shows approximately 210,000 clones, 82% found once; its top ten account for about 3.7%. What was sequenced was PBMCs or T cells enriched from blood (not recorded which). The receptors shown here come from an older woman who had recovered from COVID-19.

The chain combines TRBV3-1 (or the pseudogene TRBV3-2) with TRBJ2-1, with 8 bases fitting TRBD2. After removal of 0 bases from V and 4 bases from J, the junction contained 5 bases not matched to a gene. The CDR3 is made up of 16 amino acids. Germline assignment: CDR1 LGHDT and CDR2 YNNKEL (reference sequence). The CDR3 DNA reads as TGTGCCAGCAGCCAAGAGGCGGGGGGCCCATACAATGAGCAGTTCTTC. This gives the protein CASSQEAGGPYNEQFF.

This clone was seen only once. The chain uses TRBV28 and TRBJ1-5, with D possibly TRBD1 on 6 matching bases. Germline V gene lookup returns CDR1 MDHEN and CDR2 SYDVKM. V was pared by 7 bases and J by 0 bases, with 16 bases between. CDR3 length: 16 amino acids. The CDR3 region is CASNLDRFYSNQPQHF. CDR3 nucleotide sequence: TGTGCCAGCAACCTTGACAGGTTTTATAGCAATCAGCCCCAGCATTTT.

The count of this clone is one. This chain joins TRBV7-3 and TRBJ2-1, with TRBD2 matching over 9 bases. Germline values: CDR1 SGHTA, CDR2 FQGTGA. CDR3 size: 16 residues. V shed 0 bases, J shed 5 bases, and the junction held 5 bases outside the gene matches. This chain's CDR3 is CASSLTAGGPHNEQFF. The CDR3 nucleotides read TGTGCCAGCAGCTTAACTGCGGGGGGGCCCCACAATGAGCAGTTCTTC. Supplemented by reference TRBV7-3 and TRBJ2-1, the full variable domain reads GAGVSQTPSNKVTEKGKYVELRCDPISGHTALYWYRQSLGQGPEFLIYFQGTGAADDSGLPNDRFFAVRPEGSVSTLKIQRTERGDSAVYLCASSLTAGGPHNEQFFGPGTRLTVL.

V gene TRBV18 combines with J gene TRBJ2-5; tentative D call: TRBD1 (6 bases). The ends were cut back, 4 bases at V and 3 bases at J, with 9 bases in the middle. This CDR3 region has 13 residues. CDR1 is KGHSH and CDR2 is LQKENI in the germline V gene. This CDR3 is CASSQGHKETQYF. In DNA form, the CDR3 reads TGTGCCAGCTCACAGGGACATAAAGAGACCCAGTACTTC.

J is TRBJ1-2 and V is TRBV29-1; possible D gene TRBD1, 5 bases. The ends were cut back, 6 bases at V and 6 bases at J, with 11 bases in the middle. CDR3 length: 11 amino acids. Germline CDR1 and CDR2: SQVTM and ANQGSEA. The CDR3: CSVQGTNGYTF. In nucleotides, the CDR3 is TGCAGCGTCCAGGGTACCAATGGCTACACCTTC.

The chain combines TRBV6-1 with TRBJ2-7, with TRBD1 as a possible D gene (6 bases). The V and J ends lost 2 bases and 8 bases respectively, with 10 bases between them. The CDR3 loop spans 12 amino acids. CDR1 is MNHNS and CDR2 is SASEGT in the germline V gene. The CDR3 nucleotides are TGTGCCAGCAGTGAAATGGGGGACAAGCAGTACTTC. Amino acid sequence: CASSEMGDKQYF.

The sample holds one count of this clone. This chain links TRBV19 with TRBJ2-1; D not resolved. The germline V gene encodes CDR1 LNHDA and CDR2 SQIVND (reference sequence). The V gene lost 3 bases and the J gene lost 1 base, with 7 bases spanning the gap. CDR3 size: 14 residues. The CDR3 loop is CASSIGRSYNEQFF. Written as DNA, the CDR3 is TGTGCCAGTAGTATCGGTCGGTCCTACAATGAGCAGTTCTTC.

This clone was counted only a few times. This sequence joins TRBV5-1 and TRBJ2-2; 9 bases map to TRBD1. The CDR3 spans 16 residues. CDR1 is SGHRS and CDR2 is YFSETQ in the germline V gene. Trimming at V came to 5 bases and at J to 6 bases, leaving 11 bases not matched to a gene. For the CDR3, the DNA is TGCGCCAGCAGTTCGGCCGGGACAGGGATGGCCGGGGAGCTGTTTTTT. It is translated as CASSSAGTGMAGELFF.

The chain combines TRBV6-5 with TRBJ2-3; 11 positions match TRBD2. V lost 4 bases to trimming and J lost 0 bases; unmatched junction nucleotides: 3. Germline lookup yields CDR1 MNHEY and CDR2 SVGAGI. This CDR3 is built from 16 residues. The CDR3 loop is CASSLTSGTSTDTQYF. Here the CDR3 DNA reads TGTGCCAGCAGTTTGACTAGCGGGACTAGCACAGATACGCAGTATTTT.

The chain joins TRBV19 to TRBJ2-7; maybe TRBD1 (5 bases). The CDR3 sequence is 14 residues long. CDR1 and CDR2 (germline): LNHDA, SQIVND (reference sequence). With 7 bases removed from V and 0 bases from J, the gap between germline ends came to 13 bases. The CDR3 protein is CASNPGPSSYEQYF. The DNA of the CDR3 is TGTGCCAGTAACCCAGGGCCAAGCTCCTACGAGCAGTACTTC.

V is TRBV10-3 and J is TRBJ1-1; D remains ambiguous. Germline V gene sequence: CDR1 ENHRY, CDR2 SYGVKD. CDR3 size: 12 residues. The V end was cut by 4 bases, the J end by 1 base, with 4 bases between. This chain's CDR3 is CAISVSNTEAFF. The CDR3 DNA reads TGTGCCATCAGTGTCTCGAACACTGAAGCTTTCTTT.

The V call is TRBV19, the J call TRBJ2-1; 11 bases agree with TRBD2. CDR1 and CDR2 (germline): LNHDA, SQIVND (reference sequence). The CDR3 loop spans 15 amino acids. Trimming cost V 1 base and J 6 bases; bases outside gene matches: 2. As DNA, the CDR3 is TGTGCCAGTAGTATAGTCCTAGCGGGAGGCAATGAGCAGTTCTTC. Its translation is CASSIVLAGGNEQFF.

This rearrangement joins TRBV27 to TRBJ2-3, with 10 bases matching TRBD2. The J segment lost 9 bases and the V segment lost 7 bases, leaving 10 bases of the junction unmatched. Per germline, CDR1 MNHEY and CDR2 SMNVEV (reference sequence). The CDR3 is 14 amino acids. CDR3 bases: TGTGCCAGCAAGCCGGGACTAGCGCTTGAAACGCAGTATTTT. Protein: CASKPGLALETQYF.

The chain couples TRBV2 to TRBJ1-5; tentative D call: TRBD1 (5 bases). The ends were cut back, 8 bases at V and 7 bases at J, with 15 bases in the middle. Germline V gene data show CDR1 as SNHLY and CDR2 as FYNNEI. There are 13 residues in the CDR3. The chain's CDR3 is CASQGGVGQPQHF. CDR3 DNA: TGTGCCAGCCAGGGAGGGGTGGGCCAGCCCCAGCATTTT.

The CDR3 is CASRLEQDSYEQYF. In DNA, the CDR3 is TGTGCCAGCAGACTCGAGCAGGACTCCTACGAGCAGTACTTC. V gene TRBV2 combines with J gene TRBJ2-7; D gene uncertain. V was cut by 6 bases and J by 0 bases, with 12 bases left in between. The CDR3 runs to 14 residues. Per germline, CDR1 SNHLY and CDR2 FYNNEI.

The CDR3 sequence is CASSPGLAGAYEQYF. The CDR3 region has the DNA TGTGCCAGCAGCCCGGGACTAGCGGGAGCCTACGAGCAGTACTTC. The J gene is TRBJ2-7, the V gene TRBV4-2, with 14 positions matching TRBD2. The ends lost 4 bases at V and 2 bases at J; junction bases unmatched: 1. The germline CDR1 and CDR2 sequences are LGHNA and YNFKEQ. CDR3 length equals 15 residues.

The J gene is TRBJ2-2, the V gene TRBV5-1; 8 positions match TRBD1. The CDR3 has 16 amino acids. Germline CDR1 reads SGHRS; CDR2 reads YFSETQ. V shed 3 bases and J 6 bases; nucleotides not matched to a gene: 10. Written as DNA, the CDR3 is TGCGCCAGCAGCTCCCGGACAGGGTTTGGGTCCGGGGAGCTGTTTTTT. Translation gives CASSSRTGFGSGELFF.

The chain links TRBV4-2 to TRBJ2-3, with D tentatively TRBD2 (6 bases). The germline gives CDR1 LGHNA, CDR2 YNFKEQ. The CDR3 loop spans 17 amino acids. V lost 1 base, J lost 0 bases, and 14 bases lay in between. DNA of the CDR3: TGTGCCAGCAGCCAAGCACGGGGGAGCCAAAGCACAGATACGCAGTATTTT. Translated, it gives CASSQARGSQSTDTQYF.